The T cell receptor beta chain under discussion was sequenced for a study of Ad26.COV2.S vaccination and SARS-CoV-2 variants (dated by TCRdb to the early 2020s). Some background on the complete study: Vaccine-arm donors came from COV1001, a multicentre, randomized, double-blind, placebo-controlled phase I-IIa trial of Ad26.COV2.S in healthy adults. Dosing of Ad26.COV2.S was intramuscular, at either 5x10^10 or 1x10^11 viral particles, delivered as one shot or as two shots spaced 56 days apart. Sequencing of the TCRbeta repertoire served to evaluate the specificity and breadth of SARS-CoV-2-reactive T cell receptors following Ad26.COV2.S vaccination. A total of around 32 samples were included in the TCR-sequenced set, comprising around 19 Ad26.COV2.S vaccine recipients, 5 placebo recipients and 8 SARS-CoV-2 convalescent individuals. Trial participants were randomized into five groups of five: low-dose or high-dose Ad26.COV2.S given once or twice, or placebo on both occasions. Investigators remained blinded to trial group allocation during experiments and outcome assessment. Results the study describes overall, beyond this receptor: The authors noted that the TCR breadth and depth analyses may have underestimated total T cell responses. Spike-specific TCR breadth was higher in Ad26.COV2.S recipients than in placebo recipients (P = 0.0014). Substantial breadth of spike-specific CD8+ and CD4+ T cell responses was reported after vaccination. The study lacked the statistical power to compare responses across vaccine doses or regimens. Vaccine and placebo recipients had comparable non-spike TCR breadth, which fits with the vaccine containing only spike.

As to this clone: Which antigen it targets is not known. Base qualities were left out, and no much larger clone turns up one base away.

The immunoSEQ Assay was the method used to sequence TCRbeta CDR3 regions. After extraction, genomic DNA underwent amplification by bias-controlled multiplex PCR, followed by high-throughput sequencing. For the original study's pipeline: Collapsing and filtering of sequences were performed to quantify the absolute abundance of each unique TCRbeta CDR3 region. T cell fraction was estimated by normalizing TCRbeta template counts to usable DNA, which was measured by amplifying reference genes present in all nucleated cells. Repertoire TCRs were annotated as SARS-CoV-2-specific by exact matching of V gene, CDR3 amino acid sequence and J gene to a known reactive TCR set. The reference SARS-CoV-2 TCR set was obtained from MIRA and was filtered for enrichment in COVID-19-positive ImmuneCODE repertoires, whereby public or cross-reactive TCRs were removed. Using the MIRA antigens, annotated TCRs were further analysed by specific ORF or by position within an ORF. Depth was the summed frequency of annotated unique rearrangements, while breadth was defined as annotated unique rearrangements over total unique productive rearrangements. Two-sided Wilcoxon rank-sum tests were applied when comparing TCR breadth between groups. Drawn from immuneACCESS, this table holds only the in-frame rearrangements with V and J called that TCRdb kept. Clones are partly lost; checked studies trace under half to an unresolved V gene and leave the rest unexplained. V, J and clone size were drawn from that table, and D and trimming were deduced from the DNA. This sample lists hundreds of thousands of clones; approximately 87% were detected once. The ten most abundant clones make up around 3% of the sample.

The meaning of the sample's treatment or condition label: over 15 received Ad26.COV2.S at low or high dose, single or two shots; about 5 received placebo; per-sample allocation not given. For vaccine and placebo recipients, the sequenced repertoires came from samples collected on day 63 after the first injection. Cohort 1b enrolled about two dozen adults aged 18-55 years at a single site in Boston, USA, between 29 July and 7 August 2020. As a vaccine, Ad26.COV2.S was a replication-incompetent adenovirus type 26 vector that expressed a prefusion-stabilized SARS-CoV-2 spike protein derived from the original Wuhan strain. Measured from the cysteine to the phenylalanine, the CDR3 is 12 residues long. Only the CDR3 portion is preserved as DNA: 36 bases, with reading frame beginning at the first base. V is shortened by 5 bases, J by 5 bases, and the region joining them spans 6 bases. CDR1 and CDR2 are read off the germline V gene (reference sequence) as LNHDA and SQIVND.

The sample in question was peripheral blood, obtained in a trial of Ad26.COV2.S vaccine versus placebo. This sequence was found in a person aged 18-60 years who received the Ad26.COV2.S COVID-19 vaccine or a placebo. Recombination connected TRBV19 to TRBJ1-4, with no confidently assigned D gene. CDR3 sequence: CASSLDNEKLFF. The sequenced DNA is TGTGCCAGTAGTCTGGACAATGAAAAACTGTTTTTT.